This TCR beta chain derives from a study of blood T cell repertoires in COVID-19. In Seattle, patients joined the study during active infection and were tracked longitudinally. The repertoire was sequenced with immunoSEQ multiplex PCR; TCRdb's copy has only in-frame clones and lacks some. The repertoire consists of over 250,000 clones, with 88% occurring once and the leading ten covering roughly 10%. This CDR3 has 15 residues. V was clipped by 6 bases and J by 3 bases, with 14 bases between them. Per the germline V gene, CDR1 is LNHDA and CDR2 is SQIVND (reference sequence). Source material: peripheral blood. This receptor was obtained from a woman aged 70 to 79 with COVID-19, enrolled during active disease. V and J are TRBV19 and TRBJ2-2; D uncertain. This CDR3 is CASRPLNGYTGELFF. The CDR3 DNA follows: TGTGCCAGTAGGCCCCTGAACGGTTACACCGGGGAGCTGTTTTTT.